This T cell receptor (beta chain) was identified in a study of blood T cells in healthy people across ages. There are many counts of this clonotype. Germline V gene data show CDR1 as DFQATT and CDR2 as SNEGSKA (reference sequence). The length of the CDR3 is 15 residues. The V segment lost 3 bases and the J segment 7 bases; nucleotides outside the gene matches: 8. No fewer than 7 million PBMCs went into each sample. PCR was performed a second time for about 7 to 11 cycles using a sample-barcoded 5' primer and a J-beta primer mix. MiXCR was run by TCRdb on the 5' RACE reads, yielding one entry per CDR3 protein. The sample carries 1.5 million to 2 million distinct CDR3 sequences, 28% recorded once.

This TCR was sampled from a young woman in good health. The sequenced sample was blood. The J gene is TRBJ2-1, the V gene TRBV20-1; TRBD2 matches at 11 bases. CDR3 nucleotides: TGCAGTGCTAGGGATCTAGCGGGGGGATTAAATGAGCAGTTCTTC. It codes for CSARDLAGGLNEQFF.